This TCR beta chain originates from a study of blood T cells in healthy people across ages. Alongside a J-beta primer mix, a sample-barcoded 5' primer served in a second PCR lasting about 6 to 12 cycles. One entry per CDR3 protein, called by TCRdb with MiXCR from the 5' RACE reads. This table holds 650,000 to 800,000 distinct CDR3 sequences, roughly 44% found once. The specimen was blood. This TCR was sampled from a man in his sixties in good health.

The CDR3 region has the DNA TGTGCCAGCAGCTACAGGTCGGGATTGAACACTGAAGCTTTCTTT. This codes for CASSYRSGLNTEAFF. V usage is TRBV7-2 and J usage is TRBJ1-1, with a weak D call TRBD1 (5 bases). V was pared by 4 bases and J by 0 bases, with 12 bases between. The CDR3 is 15 amino acids. Germline V gene sequence: CDR1 SGHTA, CDR2 FQGNSA.